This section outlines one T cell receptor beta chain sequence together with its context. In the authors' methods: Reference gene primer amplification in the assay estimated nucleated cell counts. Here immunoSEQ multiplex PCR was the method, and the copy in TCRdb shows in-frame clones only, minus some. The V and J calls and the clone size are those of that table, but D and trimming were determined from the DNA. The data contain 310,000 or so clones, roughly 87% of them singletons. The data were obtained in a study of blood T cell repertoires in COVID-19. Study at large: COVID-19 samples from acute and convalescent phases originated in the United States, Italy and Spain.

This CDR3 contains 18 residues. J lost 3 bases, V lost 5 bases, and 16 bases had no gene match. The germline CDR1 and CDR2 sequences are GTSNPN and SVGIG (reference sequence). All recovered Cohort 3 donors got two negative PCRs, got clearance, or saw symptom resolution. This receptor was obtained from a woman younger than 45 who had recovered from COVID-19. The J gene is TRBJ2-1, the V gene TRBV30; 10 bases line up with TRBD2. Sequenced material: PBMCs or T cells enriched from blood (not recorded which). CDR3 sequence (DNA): TGTGCCTGGTCCGCAGGGCTTAGCGGGGGGCACCGCTACAATGAGCAGTTCTTC. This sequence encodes CAWSAGLSGGHRYNEQFF.